The 6 T cell receptor beta chains below come from one sample, sequenced in a study of cytomegalovirus exposure and HLA in healthy donors. A multiplex PCR was run with 60 Vbeta primers and 13 Jbeta primers. Sequenced by immunoSEQ multiplex PCR; TCRdb stores in-frame clones only, minus some. The table shows 170,000 or so clones, with under 80% occurring only once. The sequencing sample was made of PBMCs. These receptors were collected from a woman in her fifties or sixties in good health and CMV-seropositive.

The genes are TRBV7-2 and TRBJ1-2; perhaps TRBD1 as D (6 bases). CDR3 length equals 13 residues. Germline assignment: CDR1 SGHTA and CDR2 FQGNSA. The V and J ends lost 6 bases and 4 bases respectively, with 12 bases between them. CDR3 in DNA: TGTGCCAGCAGGTTCGACAGGAGCTATGGCTACACCTTC. Protein product: CASRFDRSYGYTF.

This clone was seen just once. This chain joins TRBV6-5 and TRBJ2-7, with 7 bases lining up with TRBD1. The germline V gene encodes CDR1 MNHEY and CDR2 SVGAGI. This CDR3 spans 15 amino acids. The trim removed 6 bases at V and 7 bases at J, leaving 15 bases unmatched. The CDR3 DNA is TGTGCCAGCAGAACAACGGACAGGTCCTTAAGGGAGCAGTACTTC. It translates to CASRTTDRSLREQYF.

The rearrangement links TRBV5-4 to TRBJ2-5; TRBD1 is a possible D gene (5 bases). The J call is doubtful: the DNA matches TRBJ2-7 better. Germline assignment: CDR1 SGHNT and CDR2 YYREEE (reference sequence). This CDR3 is 14 amino acids long. The CDR3 DNA sequence: TGTGCCAGCAGCTTGGTGGCCAGGGCGGACGAGCAGTACTTC. Protein product: CASSLVARADEQYF.

The V gene is TRBV2, the J gene TRBJ2-1; 11 bases line up with TRBD2. This CDR3 spans 12 amino acids. Germline loops: CDR1 SNHLY, CDR2 FYNNEI. After removal of 5 bases from V and 14 bases from J, the junction contained 5 bases not matched to a gene. The CDR3 is CASSILAGAKFF. The CDR3 nucleotides are TGTGCCAGCAGTATACTAGCGGGGGCTAAGTTCTTC.

This chain links TRBV6-1 with TRBJ1-6; D unresolved. Trimming stripped 7 bases from V and 7 bases from J, with 14 bases between. CDR1 is MNHNS and CDR2 is SASEGT in the germline V gene. The length of the CDR3 is 14 residues. CDR3 amino acids: CASKPAGRNSPLHF. Written as DNA, the CDR3 is TGTGCCAGCAAACCGGCGGGCCGAAATTCACCCCTCCACTTT.

The V and J genes are TRBV13 and TRBJ1-2; a possible D gene is TRBD1 (5 bases). The ends were cut back, 4 bases at V and 2 bases at J, with 11 bases in the middle. CDR1 is PRHDT, CDR2 FYEKMQ, per germline (reference sequence). The CDR3 is made up of 14 amino acids. CDR3 sequence (DNA): TGTGCCAGCAGCTGGGGGGAGGGAAACTATGGCTACACCTTC. Protein sequence: CASSWGEGNYGYTF.